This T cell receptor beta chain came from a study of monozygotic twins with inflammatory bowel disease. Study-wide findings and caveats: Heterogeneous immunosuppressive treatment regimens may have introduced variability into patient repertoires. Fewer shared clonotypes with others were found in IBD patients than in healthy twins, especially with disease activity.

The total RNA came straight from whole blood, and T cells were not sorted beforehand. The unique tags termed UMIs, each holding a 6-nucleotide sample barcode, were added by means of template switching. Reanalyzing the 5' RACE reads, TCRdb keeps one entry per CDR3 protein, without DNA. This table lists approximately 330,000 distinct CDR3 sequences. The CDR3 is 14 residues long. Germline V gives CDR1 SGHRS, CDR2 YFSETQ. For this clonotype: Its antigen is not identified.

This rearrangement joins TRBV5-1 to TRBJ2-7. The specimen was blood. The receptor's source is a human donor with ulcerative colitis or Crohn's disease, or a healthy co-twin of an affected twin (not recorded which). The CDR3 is CASSLGPGSYEQYF.